What follows are 12 T cell receptor beta chains derived from one specimen sequenced in a study of shared clonotypes between healthy human individuals. The assay was immunoSEQ multiplex PCR, and TCRdb's table has in-frame clones only and misses some. The sample carries about 2.4 million clones, 93% recorded once. Material: naive CD4+ T cells from PBMCs. As to subset: CD45RA+ positively selected. These TCRs come from a man younger than 35 in good health. Some clones in this sample may be carry-over from other donors' samples.

The chain recombines TRBV5-1 with TRBJ2-7, with 7 bases identical to TRBD1. CDR1 SGHRS and CDR2 YFSETQ come from the germline V gene. V shed 4 bases, J shed 6 bases, and the junction held 10 bases outside the gene matches. This CDR3 has 14 amino acids. CDR3 in DNA: TGCGCCAGCAGCCTAACAGGGGATTTGAGCGAGCAGTACTTC. Translating it yields CASSLTGDLSEQYF.

The V gene is TRBV6-5, the J gene TRBJ1-6, with D perhaps matching TRBD1 (5 bases). Trimming took 0 bases from V and 6 from J, leaving 12 bases between them. The CDR3 contains 16 residues. The germline V gene encodes CDR1 MNHEY and CDR2 SVGAGI. DNA for the CDR3: TGTGCCAGCAGTTACTCCAGGGTGGAGGGTAATTCACCCCTCCACTTT. Its translation is CASSYSRVEGNSPLHF.

This chain joins TRBV29-1 and TRBJ1-2; D call uncertain. The germline V gene has CDR1 SQVTM and CDR2 ANQGSEA. The CDR3 runs 13 residues. Trimming pared 7 bases from V and 3 bases from J, leaving 15 bases between. The chain's CDR3 is CSAASWGYYGYTF. For the CDR3, the DNA is TGCAGCGCCGCTAGTTGGGGATACTATGGCTACACCTTC.

This sequence joins TRBV11-2 and TRBJ2-1; 7 bases are a match to TRBD1. The germline V gene encodes CDR1 SGHAT and CDR2 FQNNGV. The V segment lost 3 bases and the J segment 12 bases; nucleotides outside the gene matches: 11. The CDR3 is made up of 14 amino acids. This CDR3 reads CASSFGTAAGVQFF. CDR3 nucleotide sequence: TGTGCCAGCAGCTTCGGGACAGCGGCCGGGGTGCAGTTCTTC.

The chain is built from TRBV19 and TRBJ2-5, with 9 nucleotides matching TRBD1. This CDR3 comprises 14 residues. Looked up from germline, CDR1 is LNHDA and CDR2 is SQIVND (reference sequence). Unmatched junction bases numbered 6, after V lost 6 bases and J lost 4 bases. The CDR3 loop reads CASRDHRGRETQYF. CDR3 nucleotide sequence: TGTGCCAGTAGGGATCACAGGGGGCGAGAGACCCAGTACTTC.

This chain connects TRBV19 to TRBJ1-1; possibly TRBD1 for D (6 bases). V was pared by 1 base and J by 2 bases, with 11 bases between. CDR1 and CDR2 (germline): LNHDA, SQIVND (reference sequence). The CDR3 runs 15 residues. The CDR3 sequence: CASSIVEGGNTEAFF. The CDR3, as DNA: TGTGCCAGTAGTATAGTTGAAGGGGGAAACACTGAAGCTTTCTTT.

This chain links TRBV10-3 with TRBJ2-5; no clear D. Trimming took 0 bases from V and 7 from J, leaving 12 bases between them. Germline V gene lookup returns CDR1 ENHRY and CDR2 SYGVKD. The CDR3 extends over 14 amino acids. As DNA, the CDR3 is TGTGCCATCAGTGAGTCGACCGGTGGGTGGACCCAGTACTTC. Its translation: CAISESTGGWTQYF.

V usage is TRBV7-3 and J usage is TRBJ1-1; no reliable D call. CDR1 and CDR2 from the germline V gene are SGHTA and FQGTGA. V was cut by 1 base and J by 7 bases, with 10 bases left in between. CDR3 length: 13 amino acids. CDR3 residues: CASSLNVGDEAFF. The CDR3 DNA reads TGTGCCAGCAGCTTAAACGTAGGAGATGAAGCTTTCTTT.

The genes are TRBV6-5 and TRBJ1-1; D is ambiguous. Deletions cut 6 bases from V and 3 bases from J, with 11 bases between. Germline CDR1 MNHEY, CDR2 SVGAGI. The CDR3 spans 13 residues. The CDR3 loop is CASRTNRDTEAFF. CDR3 bases: TGTGCCAGCAGAACCAACCGGGACACTGAAGCTTTCTTT.

V usage is TRBV7-9 and J usage is TRBJ1-1; TRBD1 matches 8 bases. The V segment lost 6 bases and the J segment 5 bases; nucleotides outside the gene matches: 5. The CDR3 totals 13 residues. The germline V gene encodes CDR1 SEHNR and CDR2 FQNEAQ (reference sequence). CDR3 sequence (DNA): TGTGCCAGCAGACAGACAGGGGCGACTGAAGCTTTCTTT. Its translation: CASRQTGATEAFF.

V is TRBV7-2 and J is TRBJ1-6; TRBD1 aligns across 7 bases. This CDR3 spans 17 amino acids. Looked up from germline, CDR1 is SGHTA and CDR2 is FQGNSA. Trimming took 5 bases from V and 5 from J; bases not matched to a gene: 12. CDR3 nucleotides: TGTGCCAGCAGCCCCGGACCGGGACAGAGCCATAATTCACCCCTCCACTTT. Translated: CASSPGPGQSHNSPLHF.

The rearrangement links TRBV11-3 to TRBJ2-3, with a weak D call TRBD2 (6 bases). Germline assignment: CDR1 SGHNT and CDR2 YENEEA. V was clipped by 1 base and J by 5 bases, with 19 bases between them. The CDR3 extends over 17 amino acids. The CDR3 region has the DNA TGTGCCAGCAGCTTAGTATTTTCGGGGGAGACTAGAGATACGCAGTATTTT. It is translated as CASSLVFSGETRDTQYF.